Shown below are 13 T cell receptor beta chains from a single sample sequenced in a study of cytomegalovirus exposure and HLA in healthy donors. The PCR contained 60 Vbeta and 13 Jbeta primers. Using immunoSEQ multiplex PCR, the repertoire was profiled, and TCRdb retains in-frame clones only, with some absent. This repertoire includes 150,000 to 200,000 clones. Source material: PBMCs. Receptor source: an older woman in good health and CMV-seronegative.

The chain links TRBV7-2 to TRBJ2-5; 16 positions match TRBD2. The germline CDR1 and CDR2 sequences are SGHTA and FQGNSA. The CDR3 sequence is 17 residues long. V gave up 4 bases and J gave up 5 bases; unmatched junction bases: 7. The CDR3 DNA follows: TGTGCCAGCAGCTCCGGGACTAGCGGGGGGGCAGGGGAGACCCAGTACTTC. This encodes CASSSGTSGGAGETQYF.

V gene TRBV18 combines with J gene TRBJ1-1, with D unclear. The CDR3 has 12 residues. Germline assignment: CDR1 KGHSH and CDR2 LQKENI. V lost 2 bases, J lost 6 bases, and 7 bases lay in between. The CDR3, as DNA: TGTGCCAGCTCACCAGGGGAGCCTGAAGCTTTCTTT. Its translation is CASSPGEPEAFF.

The chain couples TRBV7-8 to TRBJ1-5; weak D call: TRBD1 (6 bases). Trimming removed 2 bases at V and 5 bases at J, with 13 bases between. Germline-derived CDR1 and CDR2 are SGHVS and FQNEAQ. This CDR3 spans 15 amino acids. CDR3 bases: TGTGCCAGCAGCTTACAGCGGACAGATTATCAGCCCCAGCATTTT. The encoded protein is CASSLQRTDYQPQHF.

V and J are TRBV6-6 and TRBJ1-5, with D tentatively TRBD1 (6 bases). The germline V gene has CDR1 MNHNY and CDR2 SVGAGI (reference sequence). V dropped 2 bases and J dropped 0 bases, with 11 bases sitting between them. This CDR3 comprises 16 residues. In DNA, the CDR3 is TGTGCCAGCAGTTACCCCCGGACAGATAGCAATCAGCCCCAGCATTTT. Amino acids: CASSYPRTDSNQPQHF.

The J gene is TRBJ2-7, the V gene TRBV7-3; TRBD1 is a possible D gene (5 bases). This CDR3 is 13 amino acids long. Germline values: CDR1 SGHTA, CDR2 FQGTGA. Trimming left V 5 bases short and J 5 bases short, with 13 bases between. CDR3: CASSHTGTHEQYF. The DNA of the CDR3 is TGTGCCAGCAGCCACACAGGTACCCACGAGCAGTACTTC.

The chain joins TRBV6-5 to TRBJ2-7; perhaps TRBD2 as D (6 bases). The CDR3 runs 14 residues. Germline V lookup: CDR1 MNHEY, CDR2 SVGAGI. V lost 4 bases to trimming and J lost 0 bases, with 10 bases between them. The CDR3 is CASSWGDGSYEQYF. The CDR3 DNA follows: TGTGCCAGCAGTTGGGGGGACGGCTCCTACGAGCAGTACTTC.

This chain connects TRBV27 to TRBJ2-7, with 7 bases matching TRBD1. The CDR3 is made up of 14 amino acids. From germline, CDR1 is MNHEY and CDR2 SMNVEV (reference sequence). V was clipped by 7 bases and J by 2 bases; unmatched bases: 8. CDR3 loop: CASNEGGLTYEQYF. DNA for the CDR3: TGTGCCAGCAACGAAGGGGGCCTTACCTACGAGCAGTACTTC.

This chain connects TRBV7-9 to TRBJ2-7; D may be TRBD1 (5 bases). V was cut by 7 bases and J by 4 bases, with 8 bases left in between. CDR1 and CDR2 from the germline V gene are SEHNR and FQNEAQ (reference sequence). The CDR3 runs 11 residues. The CDR3 region has the DNA TGTGCCAGCACCTCAGGGTACGAGCAGTACTTC. It is translated as CASTSGYEQYF.

CDR3 coding DNA: TGTGCCAGTCGGGCAGGGGGCATCACCGGGGAGCTGTTTTTT. Amino acid sequence: CASRAGGITGELFF. This chain uses TRBV19 with TRBJ2-2; TRBD1 aligns across 8 bases. With 8 bases clipped from V and 4 bases from J, the junction kept 6 bases outside the gene matches. Germline CDR1 and CDR2: LNHDA and SQIVND (reference sequence). There are 14 residues in the CDR3.

The chain has TRBV4-2 and TRBJ2-1; 14 bases line up with TRBD2. The germline gives CDR1 LGHNA, CDR2 YNFKEQ. The CDR3 is 17 residues long. The V segment lost 2 bases and the J segment 7 bases; nucleotides outside the gene matches: 7. CDR3 bases: TGTGCCAGCAGCCAAACGGGACTAGCGGGAGATGCGAATGAGCAGTTCTTC. Translated, it gives CASSQTGLAGDANEQFF.

The rearrangement joins TRBV14 to TRBJ2-1; 12 positions match TRBD2. Germline CDR1 reads SGHDN; CDR2 reads FVKESK. V was pared by 4 bases and J by 6 bases, with 4 bases of the junction left unmatched. The CDR3 spans 15 residues. The CDR3, as DNA: TGTGCCAGCAGCCGAACTAGCGGGGGGCGCAATGAGCAGTTCTTC. Translated: CASSRTSGGRNEQFF.

In DNA form, the CDR3 reads TGTGCCATCAATGATGCAGGGCTTGCGAACACTGAAGCTTTCTTT. It encodes CAINDAGLANTEAFF. The chain couples TRBV10-3 to TRBJ1-1, with a possible D match to TRBD1 (5 bases). This CDR3 spans 15 amino acids. Trimming left V 7 bases short and J 1 base short, with 16 bases between. Germline-derived CDR1 and CDR2 are ENHRY and SYGVKD.

The rearrangement joins TRBV5-1 to TRBJ1-3; D is possibly TRBD1 (6 bases). Germline V gene sequence: CDR1 SGHRS, CDR2 YFSETQ. V was pared by 3 bases and J by 2 bases, with 15 bases between. CDR3 size: 16 residues. As DNA, the CDR3 is TGCGCCAGCAGCTACATACAGGGTGCAGCTGGAAACACCATATATTTT. Translating it yields CASSYIQGAAGNTIYF.